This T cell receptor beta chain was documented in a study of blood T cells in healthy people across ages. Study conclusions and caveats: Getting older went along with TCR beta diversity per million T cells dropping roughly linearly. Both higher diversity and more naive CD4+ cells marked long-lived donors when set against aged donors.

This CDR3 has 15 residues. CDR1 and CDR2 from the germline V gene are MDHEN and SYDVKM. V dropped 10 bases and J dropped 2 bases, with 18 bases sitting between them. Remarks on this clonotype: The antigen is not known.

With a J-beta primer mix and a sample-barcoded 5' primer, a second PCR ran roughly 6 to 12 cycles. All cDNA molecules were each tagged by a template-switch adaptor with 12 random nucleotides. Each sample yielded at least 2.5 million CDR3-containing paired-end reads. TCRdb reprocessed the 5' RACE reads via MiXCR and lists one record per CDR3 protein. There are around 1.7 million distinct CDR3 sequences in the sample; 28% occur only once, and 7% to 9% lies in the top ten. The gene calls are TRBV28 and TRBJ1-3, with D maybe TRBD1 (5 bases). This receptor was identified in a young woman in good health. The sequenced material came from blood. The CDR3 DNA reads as TGTGCCACTTCCCGGGACCAAGGTACTGGAAACACCATATATTTT. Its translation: CATSRDQGTGNTIYF.